The 12 T cell receptor beta chains given below trace back to one sample, sequenced in a study of cytomegalovirus exposure and HLA in healthy donors (dated by TCRdb to 2016 to 2017). The library was built by means of the immunoSEQ multiplex PCR assay. The multiplex PCR relied on a mix of 60 forward primers for TCR Vbeta segments and 13 reverse primers for TCR Jbeta segments. TCRdb holds this immuneACCESS table with in-frame rearrangements only. Some clones are missing; in checked studies, unresolved V genes explain under half, and the rest has no known cause. Recorded for this sample are 100,000 to 150,000 clones; roughly 9% of them occurred a single time. The ten largest clones add up to more than 6.5% of the sample. Sequenced material: PBMCs. Receptors were obtained from a woman aged 40 to 49 in good health and CMV-seropositive.

This clone was recorded once. One junction end disagrees with the germline gene, perhaps due to a read error. The chain is built from TRBV6-5 and TRBJ1-5, with 8 bases identical to TRBD1. The germline V gene encodes CDR1 MNHEY and CDR2 SVGAGI. This CDR3 spans 15 amino acids. As DNA, the CDR3 is TGTGCCAGCAGTTCTCAACAGGGGGTGTCTCAGCACCAGCATTTT. Translation: CASSSQQGVSQHQHF.

The genes are TRBV5-8 and TRBJ2-7; D remains unclear. Trimming took off 2 bases at V and 3 bases at J, with 3 bases between the two ends. This CDR3 is 11 amino acids long. Per the germline V gene, CDR1 is SGHTS and CDR2 is YDEGEE. CDR3 sequence (DNA): TGTGCCAGCAGCTTCAACTACGAGCAGTACTTC. Translated: CASSFNYEQYF. The variable domain in full, completed from reference TRBV5-8 and TRBJ2-7, reads EAGVTQSPTHLIKTRGQQATLRCSPISGHTSVYWYQQALGLGLQFLLWYDEGEERNRGNFPPRFSGRQFPNYSSELNVNALELEDSALYLCASSFNYEQYFGPGTRLTVT.

As regards this clone: A junction boundary mismatches the germline segment, possibly from a read error. The chain is built from TRBV11-2 and TRBJ2-2; the match to TRBD2 covers 9 bases. Germline loops: CDR1 SGHAT, CDR2 FQNNGV. The CDR3 covers 16 residues. CDR3 sequence: CASSSRLAGNPGELFF. The CDR3 nucleotides are TGTGCCAGCAGCTCCAGGCTAGCGGGGAACCCCGGGGAGCTGTTTTTT. Looking up the rest from reference TRBV11-2 and TRBJ2-2 gives the full variable domain: EAGVAQSPRYKIIEKRQSVAFWCNPISGHATLYWYQQILGQGPKLLIQFQNNGVVDDSQLPKDRFSAERLKGVDSTLKIQPAKLEDSAVYLCASSSRLAGNPGELFFGEGSRLTVL.

This chain uses TRBV5-6 with TRBJ1-4, with a possible D match to TRBD1 (6 bases). The CDR3 loop spans 18 amino acids. The V end lost 2 bases, the J end lost 0 bases, and 17 bases lay between the germline ends. CDR1 SGHDT and CDR2 YYEEEE come from the germline V gene. The CDR3 coding sequence is TGTGCCAGCAGCTTACTCCGGGACACCGGCCCAACTAATGAAAAACTGTTTTTT. It encodes CASSLLRDTGPTNEKLFF.

CDR3 amino acids: CASSAGGKNTEAFF. For the CDR3, the DNA is TGCGCCAGCAGTGCTGGGGGGAAGAACACTGAAGCTTTCTTT. The J gene is TRBJ1-1, the V gene TRBV10-1; TRBD1 might be the D (5 bases). This CDR3 is 14 amino acids long. The V gene's germline CDR1 is WNHNN and CDR2 SYGVQD (reference sequence). The V end was cut by 4 bases, the J end by 1 base, with 10 bases between.

This clone was seen only a few times. The chain combines TRBV5-1 with TRBJ2-7, with 8 bases that match TRBD2. CDR1 and CDR2 from the germline V gene are SGHRS and YFSETQ. This CDR3 contains 15 residues. V dropped 0 bases and J dropped 1; count of bases not matched to a gene: 3. CDR3 sequence reads: CASSLAGGKSYEQYF. The CDR3 DNA sequence: TGCGCCAGCAGCTTGGCGGGGGGGAAGTCCTACGAGCAGTACTTC.

This rearrangement joins TRBV19 to TRBJ2-3, with 8 bases that match TRBD2. Germline assignment: CDR1 LNHDA and CDR2 SQIVND (reference sequence). This CDR3 has 16 residues. J was trimmed by 0 bases and V by 6 bases; bases with no gene match: 8. The CDR3 bases are TGTGCCAGTAGCAACCGCGGGGGGACTAGCACAGATACGCAGTATTTT. As protein: CASSNRGGTSTDTQYF.

There are a few counts of this clone. V and J are TRBV5-4 and TRBJ2-5, with 7 bases matching TRBD2. The germline V gene encodes CDR1 SGHNT and CDR2 YYREEE (reference sequence). V dropped 0 bases and J dropped 0; count of bases not matched to a gene: 5. CDR3 length: 16 residues. CDR3 protein: CASSLEGAGYQETQYF. In DNA form, the CDR3 reads TGTGCCAGCAGCTTGGAGGGAGCGGGGTACCAAGAGACCCAGTACTTC. Based on the CDR3 plus reference TRBV5-4 and TRBJ2-5, the full variable domain is ETGVTQSPTHLIKTRGQQVTLRCSSQSGHNTVSWYQQALGQGPQFIFQYYREEENGRGNFPPRFSGLQFPNYSSELNVNALELDDSALYLCASSLEGAGYQETQYFGPGTRLLVL.

This clone has only a few counts. V is TRBV2 and J is TRBJ2-1; perhaps TRBD2 as D (5 bases). The V end was cut by 5 bases, the J end by 8 bases, with 10 bases between. Per germline, CDR1 SNHLY and CDR2 FYNNEI. The CDR3 consists of 12 residues. The CDR3 DNA sequence: TGTGCCAGCAGTCAAGGACTTGATGAGCAGTTCTTC. This encodes CASSQGLDEQFF.

The rearrangement joins TRBV7-2 to TRBJ2-7; tentative D call: TRBD1 (5 bases). CDR3 length: 13 residues. Trimming pared 4 bases from V and 3 bases from J, leaving 10 bases between. The V gene's germline CDR1 is SGHTA and CDR2 FQGNSA. CDR3 DNA: TGTGCCAGCAGCTCGACAGTGGTCTACGAGCAGTACTTC. Protein product: CASSSTVVYEQYF.

J is TRBJ1-5 and V is TRBV27; 8 bases align to TRBD1. This CDR3 is built from 15 residues. The germline CDR1 and CDR2 sequences are MNHEY and SMNVEV (reference sequence). V lost 6 bases to trimming and J lost 0 bases; unmatched junction nucleotides: 4. The CDR3 loop is CASRGDRYSNQPQHF. For the CDR3, the DNA is TGTGCCAGCAGGGGGGACAGGTATAGCAATCAGCCCCAGCATTTT.

This clone has a handful of counts. V is TRBV13 and J is TRBJ2-5; D perhaps matches TRBD1 (5 bases). Trimming cost V 2 bases and J 1 base, with 8 bases left between them. The CDR3 totals 14 residues. CDR1 PRHDT and CDR2 FYEKMQ come from the germline V gene (reference sequence). The CDR3 is CASSLRTPQETQYF. The CDR3 nucleotides read TGTGCCAGCAGCTTAAGGACACCCCAAGAGACCCAGTACTTC.